This T cell receptor beta chain was retrieved from a study of cytomegalovirus exposure and HLA in healthy donors. The study, taken as a whole, reports: Later, an analysis found that TCR clusters from the first cohort tended to co-occur in the roughly 110 validation repertoires.

TCRdb's copy holds only in-frame clones and misses some; the assay was immunoSEQ multiplex PCR. The table lists fewer than 200,000 clones, 70% to 90% of them singletons. Points on this clone: Its antigen is not identified.

V was trimmed by 3 bases and J by 4 bases, leaving 3 bases between them. Germline values: CDR1 MNHNS, CDR2 SASEGT. The CDR3 is made up of 11 amino acids. This sequence was found in a woman in her 30s in good health and CMV-seronegative. Material for sequencing was PBMCs. J is TRBJ1-2 and V is TRBV6-1; no firm D call. The CDR3 region is CASSDSYGYTF. The CDR3 DNA sequence: TGTGCCAGCAGTGATTCCTATGGCTACACCTTC.